Presented here are 14 T cell receptor beta chains from one specimen sequenced in a study of vaccination effects on CD4 cells after COVID-19. Their antigens are not known. ViraFEST assay sequencing came after antigen-specific CD4+ T cells were expanded with viral peptide pools. Following culture for approximately 11 days, CD4+ T cells were isolated. Nobody among the vaccine recipients had prior SARS-CoV-2 infection (nucleocapsid antibodies were negative). TCRdb's copy holds only in-frame clones and misses some; the assay was immunoSEQ multiplex PCR. The table includes 50,000 or so clones, roughly three quarters detected once. This specimen consisted of CD4+ T cells from PBMCs cultured with HCoV-OC43 spike peptides, obtained before COVID-19 vaccination. The sample's subset: HCoV-OC43 spike overlapping peptide pool stimulation. The source is a human donor who received a COVID-19 vaccine.

V and J are TRBV7-9 and TRBJ2-3, with D perhaps TRBD2 (6 bases). Trimming stripped 5 bases from V and 4 bases from J, with 13 bases between. The CDR3 totals 14 residues. The germline gives CDR1 SEHNR, CDR2 FQNEAQ (reference sequence). The CDR3 region has the DNA TGTGCCAGCAGCCCCGGGACTGCGGCAGATACGCAGTATTTT. Translating it yields CASSPGTAADTQYF.

This clone appeared a single time. CDR3 DNA sequence: TGTGCCAGCACCGCAGGGGATGGACAGCCCCAGCATTTT. This translates into CASTAGDGQPQHF. The rearrangement joins TRBV6-5 to TRBJ1-5; possible D gene TRBD1, 6 bases. With 7 bases removed from V and 7 bases from J, the gap between germline ends came to 14 bases. The CDR3 extends over 13 amino acids. Germline-derived CDR1 and CDR2 are MNHEY and SVGAGI.

CDR3 in amino acids: CASSLAGVEYGYTF. Here the CDR3 DNA reads TGCGCCAGCAGCTTGGCGGGGGTCGAGTATGGCTACACCTTC. V is TRBV5-1 and J is TRBJ1-2; perhaps TRBD1 as D (5 bases). Deletions cut 0 bases from V and 5 bases from J, with 11 bases between. CDR1 and CDR2 (germline): SGHRS, YFSETQ. This CDR3 has 14 amino acids.

CDR3 loop: CASSPWTATNEKLFF. Here the CDR3 DNA reads TGTGCCAGCAGCCCCTGGACAGCAACTAATGAAAAACTGTTTTTT. The V call is TRBV7-8, the J call TRBJ1-4; possibly TRBD1 for D (6 bases). Trimming removed 5 bases from V and 0 bases from J, with 10 bases in between. CDR3 length: 15 amino acids. Germline V CDR1 and CDR2: SGHVS, FQNEAQ.

The chain combines TRBV5-1 with TRBJ2-2; no clear D gene. The CDR3 is 14 residues long. Germline CDR1 reads SGHRS; CDR2 reads YFSETQ. V was cut by 1 base and J by 1 base, with 5 bases left in between. The CDR3 DNA is TGCGCCAGCAGCTTGTTAGGGAACACCGGGGAGCTGTTTTTT. Translating gives CASSLLGNTGELFF.

This clone was picked up a small number of times. The chain uses TRBV2 and TRBJ2-2; 9 positions match TRBD1. V gave up 4 bases and J gave up 4 bases; unmatched junction bases: 1. The CDR3 loop spans 14 amino acids. Germline lookup yields CDR1 SNHLY and CDR2 FYNNEI. The CDR3 protein is CASSADRGTGELFF. In DNA form, the CDR3 reads TGTGCCAGCAGTGCGGACAGGGGCACCGGGGAGCTGTTTTTT.

This clone occurred once. The chain uses TRBV7-3 and TRBJ2-5, with 7 bases that match TRBD2. V shed 4 bases and J 7 bases; nucleotides not matched to a gene: 9. The germline V gene has CDR1 SGHTA and CDR2 FQGTGA. This CDR3 comprises 14 residues. This CDR3 reads CASSYGGSSGTQYF. The CDR3 bases are TGTGCCAGCAGCTACGGGGGATCTAGCGGGACCCAGTACTTC.

V gene TRBV6-1 combines with J gene TRBJ2-7; no definite D call. The V gene lost 2 bases and the J gene lost 5 bases, with 22 bases spanning the gap. From germline, CDR1 is MNHNS and CDR2 SASEGT. The CDR3 contains 17 residues. CDR3 sequence reads: CASSESWSYSRSNEQYV. Written as DNA, the CDR3 is TGTGCCAGCAGTGAATCGTGGTCGTATAGCCGGTCCAACGAGCAGTACGTC.

The V and J genes are TRBV30 and TRBJ1-3; D not certain. The V end was cut by 3 bases, the J end by 0 bases, with 9 bases between. Germline CDR1 reads GTSNPN; CDR2 reads SVGIG (reference sequence). CDR3 length: 14 residues. CDR3 residues: CAWSPANSGNTIYF. The CDR3 DNA is TGTGCCTGGAGCCCGGCTAACTCTGGAAACACCATATATTTT.

The V and J genes are TRBV5-1 and TRBJ2-2, with D uncertain. The CDR3 runs 14 residues. In germline, CDR1 is SGHRS, CDR2 YFSETQ. The ends were cut back, 4 bases at V and 1 base at J, with 8 bases in the middle. For the CDR3, the DNA is TGCGCCAGCAGCGGGCTACAGAACACCGGGGAGCTGTTTTTT. It codes for CASSGLQNTGELFF.

The chain uses TRBV9 and TRBJ1-6; unclear D gene. Looked up from germline, CDR1 is SGDLS and CDR2 is YYNGEE. V lost 1 base and J 6 bases, leaving 11 bases between the germline ends. CDR3 length: 15 amino acids. The CDR3 is CASSVQQQLNSPLHF. As DNA, the CDR3 is TGTGCCAGCAGCGTACAACAGCAACTTAATTCACCCCTCCACTTT.

This sequence joins TRBV11-3 and TRBJ2-2, with 7 nucleotides matching TRBD1. CDR3 length equals 15 residues. V trimming: 6 bases; J trimming: 1 base; junction bases outside the gene matches: 5. Per the germline V gene, CDR1 is SGHNT and CDR2 is YENEEA. The CDR3 spells CASRPTGMNTGELFF. The CDR3 DNA follows: TGTGCCAGCAGACCGACAGGGATGAACACCGGGGAGCTGTTTTTT.

The CDR3 loop is CSVRGGLQETQYF. The CDR3 nucleotides are TGCAGCGTTAGGGGGGGGCTCCAAGAGACCCAGTACTTC. The V and J genes are TRBV29-1 and TRBJ2-5, with D tentatively TRBD2 (7 bases). CDR1 SQVTM and CDR2 ANQGSEA come from the germline V gene. The CDR3 has 13 residues. V was shortened by 5 bases and J by 1 base, with 11 bases between the two germline ends. The full variable domain, with the rest looked up from reference TRBV29-1 and TRBJ2-5, is SAVISQKPSRDICQRGTSLTIQCQVDSQVTMMFWYRQQPGQSLTLIATANQGSEATYESGFVIDKFPISRPNLTFSTLTVSNMSPEDSSIYLCSVRGGLQETQYFGPGTRLLVL.

A few counts support this clone. The rearrangement links TRBV2 to TRBJ2-7, with 9 nucleotides matching TRBD1. The junction had 5 bases not matched to a gene; V was cut back by 7 bases and J by 4 bases. The CDR3 extends over 13 amino acids. Germline CDR1 is SNHLY and CDR2 is FYNNEI. The CDR3 spells CASTPGTGYEQYV. DNA of the CDR3: TGTGCCAGCACACCCGGGACAGGGTACGAGCAGTACGTC.